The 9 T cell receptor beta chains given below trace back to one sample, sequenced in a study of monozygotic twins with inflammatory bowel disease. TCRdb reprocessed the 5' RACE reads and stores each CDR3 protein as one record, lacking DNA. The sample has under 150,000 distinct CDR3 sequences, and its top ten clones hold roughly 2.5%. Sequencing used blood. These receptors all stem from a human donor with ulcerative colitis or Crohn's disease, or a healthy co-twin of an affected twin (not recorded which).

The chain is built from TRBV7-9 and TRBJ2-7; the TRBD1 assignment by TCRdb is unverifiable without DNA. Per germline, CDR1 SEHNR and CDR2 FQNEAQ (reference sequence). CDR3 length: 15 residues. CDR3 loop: CASSLDRAFDHEQYF.

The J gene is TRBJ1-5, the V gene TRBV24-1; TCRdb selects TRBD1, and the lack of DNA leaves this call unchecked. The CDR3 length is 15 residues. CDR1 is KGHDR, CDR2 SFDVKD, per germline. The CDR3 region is CATSAGQGVVQPQHF.

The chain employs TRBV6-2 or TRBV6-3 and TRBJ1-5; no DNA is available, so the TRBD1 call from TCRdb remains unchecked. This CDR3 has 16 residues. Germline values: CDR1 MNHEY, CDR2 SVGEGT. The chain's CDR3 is CASSYSIYRSNQPQHF.

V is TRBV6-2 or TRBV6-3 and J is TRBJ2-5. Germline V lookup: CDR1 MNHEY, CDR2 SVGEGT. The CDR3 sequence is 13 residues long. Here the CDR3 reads CASSSPPQETQYF.

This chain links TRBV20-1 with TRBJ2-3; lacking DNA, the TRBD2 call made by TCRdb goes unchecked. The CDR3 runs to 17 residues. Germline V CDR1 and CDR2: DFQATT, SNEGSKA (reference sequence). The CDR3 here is CSARASTSGNHRDTQYF.

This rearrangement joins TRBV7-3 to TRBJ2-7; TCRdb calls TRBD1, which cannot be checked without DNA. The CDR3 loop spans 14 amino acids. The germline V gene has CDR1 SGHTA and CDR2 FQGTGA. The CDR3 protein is CASSQTGGKYEQYF.

CDR3 in amino acids: CASSLWGQTISGNTIYF. The rearrangement uses TRBV5-1 and TRBJ1-3; TCRdb's assignment of TRBD1 cannot be checked, as there is no DNA. The CDR3 runs to 17 residues. CDR1 is SGHRS and CDR2 is YFSETQ in the germline V gene. The full variable domain, with the rest looked up from reference TRBV5-1 and TRBJ1-3, is KAGVTQTPRYLIKTRGQQVTLSCSPISGHRSVSWYQQTPGQGLQFLFEYFSETQRNKGNFPGRFSGRQFSNSRSEMNVSTLELGDSALYLCASSLWGQTISGNTIYFGEGSWLTVV.

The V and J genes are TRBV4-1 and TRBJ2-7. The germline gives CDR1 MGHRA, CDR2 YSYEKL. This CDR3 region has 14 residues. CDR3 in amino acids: CASSERQSSYEQYF.

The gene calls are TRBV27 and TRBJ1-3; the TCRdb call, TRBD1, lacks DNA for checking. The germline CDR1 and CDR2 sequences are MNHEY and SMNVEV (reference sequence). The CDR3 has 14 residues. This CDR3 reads CASRAAGDRHTIYF.